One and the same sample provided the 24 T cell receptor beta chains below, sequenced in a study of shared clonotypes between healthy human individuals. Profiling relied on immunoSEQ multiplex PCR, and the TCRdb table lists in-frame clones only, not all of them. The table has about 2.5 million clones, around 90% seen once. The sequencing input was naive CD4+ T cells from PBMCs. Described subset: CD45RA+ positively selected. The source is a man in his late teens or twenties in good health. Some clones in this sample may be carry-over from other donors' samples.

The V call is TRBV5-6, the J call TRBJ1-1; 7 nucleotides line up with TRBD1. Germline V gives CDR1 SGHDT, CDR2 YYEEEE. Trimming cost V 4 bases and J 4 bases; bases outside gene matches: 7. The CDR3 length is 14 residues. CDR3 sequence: CASSPYHRGTEAFF. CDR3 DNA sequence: TGTGCCAGCAGCCCATACCACAGGGGCACTGAAGCTTTCTTT.

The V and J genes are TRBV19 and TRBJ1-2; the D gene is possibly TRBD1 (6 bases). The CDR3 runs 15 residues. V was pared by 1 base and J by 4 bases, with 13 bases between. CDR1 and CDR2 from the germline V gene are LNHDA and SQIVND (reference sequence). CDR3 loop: CASSIVPQGFYGYTF. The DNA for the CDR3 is TGTGCCAGTAGTATAGTGCCACAGGGCTTCTATGGCTACACCTTC.

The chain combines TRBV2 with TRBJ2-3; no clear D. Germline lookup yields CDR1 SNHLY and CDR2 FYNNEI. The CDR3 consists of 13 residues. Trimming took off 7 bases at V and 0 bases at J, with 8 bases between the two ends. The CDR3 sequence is CASKGWSTDTQYF. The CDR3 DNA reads TGTGCCAGCAAAGGGTGGAGCACAGATACGCAGTATTTT.

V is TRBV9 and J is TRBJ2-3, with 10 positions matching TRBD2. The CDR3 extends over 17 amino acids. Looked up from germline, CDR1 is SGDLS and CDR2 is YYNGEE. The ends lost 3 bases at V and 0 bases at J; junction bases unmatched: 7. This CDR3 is CASSAHPTSGSTDTQYF. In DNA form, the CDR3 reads TGTGCCAGCAGCGCACATCCGACTAGCGGGAGCACAGATACGCAGTATTTT.

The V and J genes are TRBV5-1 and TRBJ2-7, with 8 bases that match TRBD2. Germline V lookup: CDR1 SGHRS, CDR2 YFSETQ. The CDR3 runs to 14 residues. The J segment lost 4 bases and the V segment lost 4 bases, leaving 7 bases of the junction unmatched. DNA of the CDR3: TGCGCCAGCAGCGGCTCGGGAGGGCCTTACGAGCAGTACTTC. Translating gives CASSGSGGPYEQYF.

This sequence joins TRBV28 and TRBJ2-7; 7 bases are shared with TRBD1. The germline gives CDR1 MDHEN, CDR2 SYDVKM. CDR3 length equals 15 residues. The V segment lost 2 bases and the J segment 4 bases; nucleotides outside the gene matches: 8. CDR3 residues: CASSLPRDSFYEQYF. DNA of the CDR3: TGTGCCAGCAGTTTACCCCGGGACAGTTTTTACGAGCAGTACTTC.

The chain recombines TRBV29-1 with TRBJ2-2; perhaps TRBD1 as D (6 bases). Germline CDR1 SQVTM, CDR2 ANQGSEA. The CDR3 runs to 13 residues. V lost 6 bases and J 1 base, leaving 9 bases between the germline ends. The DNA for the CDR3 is TGCAGCGTATGGACAGTGAACACCGGGGAGCTGTTTTTT. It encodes CSVWTVNTGELFF.

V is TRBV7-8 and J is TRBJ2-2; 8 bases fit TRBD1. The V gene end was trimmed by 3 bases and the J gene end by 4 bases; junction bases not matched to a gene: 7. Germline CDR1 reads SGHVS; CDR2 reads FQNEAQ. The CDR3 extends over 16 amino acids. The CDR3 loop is CASSLLGQARTGELFF. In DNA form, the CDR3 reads TGTGCCAGCAGCTTGCTGGGACAGGCACGCACCGGGGAGCTGTTTTTT.

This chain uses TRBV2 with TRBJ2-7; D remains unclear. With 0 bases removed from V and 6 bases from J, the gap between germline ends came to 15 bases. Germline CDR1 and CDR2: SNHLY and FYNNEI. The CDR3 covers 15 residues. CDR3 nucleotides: TGTGCCAGCAGTGAAGCGCTGAGAGTGGGCGGCGAGCAGTACTTC. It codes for CASSEALRVGGEQYF.

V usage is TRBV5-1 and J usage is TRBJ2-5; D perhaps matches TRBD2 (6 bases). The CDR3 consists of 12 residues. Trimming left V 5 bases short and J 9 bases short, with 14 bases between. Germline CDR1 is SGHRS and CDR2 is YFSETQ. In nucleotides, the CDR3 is TGCGCCAGCAGGTTCGGGAGTCGGGCCCAGTACTTC. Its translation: CASRFGSRAQYF.

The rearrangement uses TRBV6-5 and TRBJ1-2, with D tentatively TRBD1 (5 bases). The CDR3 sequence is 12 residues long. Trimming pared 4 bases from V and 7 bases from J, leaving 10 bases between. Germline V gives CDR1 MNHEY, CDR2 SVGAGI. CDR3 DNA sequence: TGTGCCAGCAGTTCAGGGCTGGGTGGCTACACCTTC. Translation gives CASSSGLGGYTF.

CDR3: CASSPGDGRNTEAFF. CDR3 bases: TGTGCCAGCAGCCCGGGGGACGGTAGGAACACTGAAGCTTTCTTT. The genes are TRBV5-6 and TRBJ1-1, with D possibly being TRBD1 (5 bases). This CDR3 contains 15 residues. Germline assignment: CDR1 SGHDT and CDR2 YYEEEE. V was pared by 4 bases and J by 1 base, with 14 bases between.

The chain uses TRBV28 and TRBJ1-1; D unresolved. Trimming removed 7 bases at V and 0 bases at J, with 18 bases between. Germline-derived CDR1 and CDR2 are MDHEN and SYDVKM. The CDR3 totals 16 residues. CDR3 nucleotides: TGTGCCAGCACCCTAGCCGCAGCCCGAATGAACACTGAAGCTTTCTTT. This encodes CASTLAAARMNTEAFF.

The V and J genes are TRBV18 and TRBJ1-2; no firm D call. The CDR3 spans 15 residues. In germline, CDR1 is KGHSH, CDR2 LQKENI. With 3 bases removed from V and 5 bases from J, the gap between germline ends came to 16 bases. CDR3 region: CASSPRDLDKYGYTF. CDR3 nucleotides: TGTGCCAGCTCACCCCGAGATTTAGACAAATATGGCTACACCTTC.

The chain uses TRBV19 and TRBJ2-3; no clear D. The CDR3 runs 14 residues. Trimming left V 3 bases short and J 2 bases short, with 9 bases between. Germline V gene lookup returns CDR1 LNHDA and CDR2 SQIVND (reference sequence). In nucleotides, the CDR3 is TGTGCCAGTAGTATTAACAGCTTCACAGATACGCAGTATTTT. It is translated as CASSINSFTDTQYF.

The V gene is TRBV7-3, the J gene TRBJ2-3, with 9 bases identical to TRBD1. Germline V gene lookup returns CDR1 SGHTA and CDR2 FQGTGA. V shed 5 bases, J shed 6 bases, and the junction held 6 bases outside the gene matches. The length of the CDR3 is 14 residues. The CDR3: CASSRDRVFDTQYF. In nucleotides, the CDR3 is TGTGCCAGCAGCCGGGACAGGGTTTTTGATACGCAGTATTTT.

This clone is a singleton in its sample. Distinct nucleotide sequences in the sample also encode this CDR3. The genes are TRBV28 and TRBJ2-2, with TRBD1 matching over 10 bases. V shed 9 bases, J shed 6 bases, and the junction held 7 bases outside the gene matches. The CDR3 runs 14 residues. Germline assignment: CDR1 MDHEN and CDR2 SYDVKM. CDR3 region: CASTRDRGAGELFF. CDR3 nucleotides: TGTGCCAGTACCCGGGACAGGGGAGCCGGGGAGCTGTTTTTT.

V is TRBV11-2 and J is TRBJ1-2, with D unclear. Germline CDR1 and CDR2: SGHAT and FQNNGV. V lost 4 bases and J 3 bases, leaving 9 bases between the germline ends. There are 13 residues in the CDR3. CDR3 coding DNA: TGTGCCAGCAGCTCCCAGATAGACTATGGCTACACCTTC. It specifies CASSSQIDYGYTF.

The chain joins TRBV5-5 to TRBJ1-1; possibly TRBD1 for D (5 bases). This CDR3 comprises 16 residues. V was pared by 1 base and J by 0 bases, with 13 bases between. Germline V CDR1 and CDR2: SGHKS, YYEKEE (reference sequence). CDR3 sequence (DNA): TGTGCCAGCAGCTTGATCGCACGGGGGGTGAACACTGAAGCTTTCTTT. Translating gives CASSLIARGVNTEAFF.

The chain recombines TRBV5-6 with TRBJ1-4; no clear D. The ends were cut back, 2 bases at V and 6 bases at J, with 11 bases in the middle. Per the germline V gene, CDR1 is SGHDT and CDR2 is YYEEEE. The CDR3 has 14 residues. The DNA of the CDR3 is TGTGCCAGCAGCTTTCTGGGAGTTGATGAAAAACTGTTTTTT. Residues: CASSFLGVDEKLFF.

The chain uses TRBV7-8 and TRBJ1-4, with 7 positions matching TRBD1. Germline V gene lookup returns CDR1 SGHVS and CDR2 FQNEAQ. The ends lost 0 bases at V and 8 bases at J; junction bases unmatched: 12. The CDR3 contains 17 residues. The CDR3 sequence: CASSLAAQGQRSEKLFF. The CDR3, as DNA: TGTGCCAGCAGCTTAGCGGCTCAGGGACAGCGGTCCGAAAAACTGTTTTTT. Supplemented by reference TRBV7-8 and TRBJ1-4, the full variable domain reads GAGVSQSPRYKVAKRGQDVALRCDPISGHVSLFWYQQALGQGPEFLTYFQNEAQLDKSGLPSDRFFAERPEGSVSTLKIQRTQQEDSAVYLCASSLAAQGQRSEKLFFGSGTQLSVL.

In nucleotides, the CDR3 is TGTGCCAGCAAGGGCGCCGGGCAGGGGGGAGGACCCTACGAGCAGTACTTC. Translation: CASKGAGQGGGPYEQYF. This chain connects TRBV27 to TRBJ2-7; D is possibly TRBD1 (7 bases). Trimming shortened V by 7 bases and J by 2 bases, and 24 bases separated the two germline ends. This CDR3 has 17 residues. Germline CDR1 reads MNHEY; CDR2 reads SMNVEV (reference sequence).

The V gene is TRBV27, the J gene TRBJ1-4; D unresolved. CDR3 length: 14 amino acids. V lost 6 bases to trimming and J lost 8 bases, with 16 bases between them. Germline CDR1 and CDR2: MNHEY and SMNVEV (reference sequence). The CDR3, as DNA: TGTGCCAGCAGCCTCGGGTGGTTCGGCGAAAAACTGTTTTTT. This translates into CASSLGWFGEKLFF. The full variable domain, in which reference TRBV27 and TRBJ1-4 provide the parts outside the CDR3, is EAQVTQNPRYLITVTGKKLTVTCSQNMNHEYMSWYRQDPGLGLRQIYYSMNVEVTDKGDVPEGYKVSRKEKRNFPLILESPSPNQTSLYFCASSLGWFGEKLFFGSGTQLSVL.

The chain's CDR3 is CASSRTHVNEKLFF. The CDR3 nucleotides are TGTGCCAGCAGTCGGACGCACGTTAATGAAAAACTGTTTTTT. The rearrangement uses TRBV6-5 and TRBJ1-4; no reliable D call. CDR1 and CDR2 from the germline V gene are MNHEY and SVGAGI. The V end lost 5 bases, the J end lost 4 bases, and 11 bases lay between the germline ends. This CDR3 spans 14 amino acids.